This T cell receptor (beta chain) was captured in a study of blood T cell repertoires in COVID-19. This clone showed up many times. Produced via immunoSEQ multiplex PCR; TCRdb's table is partial and in-frame only. The sample includes around 280,000 clones, more than 85% of them seen just once. V trimming: 4 bases; J trimming: 7 bases; junction bases outside the gene matches: 9. The CDR3 contains 14 residues. CDR1 and CDR2 (germline): MGHRA, YSYEKL. The TCR comes from a man aged 65 to 79 with acute or convalescent COVID-19. The J gene is TRBJ2-7, the V gene TRBV4-1; 8 positions agree with TRBD2. The sequenced material came from peripheral blood. Here the CDR3 DNA reads TGCGCCAGCAGCCCTCACGGGAGGGCGGAAGAGCAGTACTTC. Its protein product is CASSPHGRAEEQYF.